Presented here are 10 T cell receptor beta chains from one specimen sequenced in a study of T cell changes during pregnancy in multiple sclerosis. Sequencing was performed with immunoSEQ multiplex PCR; in TCRdb, only in-frame clones are kept and a portion is missing. Counted here are some 80,000 clones, 94% occurring once; the ten biggest clones make up roughly 0.14%. Sequencing used CD4+ T cells from peripheral blood mononuclear cells, obtained after pregnancy. These receptors all stem from a female donor with multiple sclerosis, enrolled in a pregnancy study.

V gene TRBV5-1 combines with J gene TRBJ2-1, with D perhaps TRBD1 (6 bases). Germline values: CDR1 SGHRS, CDR2 YFSETQ. Deletions cut 1 base from V and 2 bases from J, with 10 bases between. The CDR3 has 15 amino acids. The CDR3, as DNA: TGCGCCAGCAGCTTGAGGGCAGGGGCCTACAATGAGCAGTTCTTC. This codes for CASSLRAGAYNEQFF.

This sequence joins TRBV9 and TRBJ2-1, with 8 bases that match TRBD1. Losses at the gene ends were 4 bases for V and 5 bases for J; bases not matched to a gene: 8. This CDR3 comprises 15 residues. Germline V lookup: CDR1 SGDLS, CDR2 YYNGEE. This CDR3 is CASSSRTGFNNEQFF. The CDR3 DNA follows: TGTGCCAGCAGCTCTCGGACAGGGTTTAACAATGAGCAGTTCTTC.

In this sample, this clone turned up once. This rearrangement joins TRBV7-9 to TRBJ1-1; possible D gene TRBD1, 5 bases. Per the germline V gene, CDR1 is SEHNR and CDR2 is FQNEAQ (reference sequence). Trimming took 2 bases from V and 4 from J, leaving 14 bases between them. CDR3 size: 15 residues. CDR3 coding DNA: TGTGCCAGCAGCTTACAGGGACGGGGGGGCACTGAAGCTTTCTTT. Translation gives CASSLQGRGGTEAFF.

The CDR3 sequence is CASRDYRSNQPQHF. In nucleotides, the CDR3 is TGTGCCAGCAGGGACTACAGATCCAATCAGCCCCAGCATTTT. This chain uses TRBV28 with TRBJ1-5; D gene unclear. Trimming cost V 6 bases and J 3 bases, with 12 bases left between them. This CDR3 region has 14 residues. The germline V gene has CDR1 MDHEN and CDR2 SYDVKM.

The chain recombines TRBV6-6 with TRBJ2-7, with 7 positions matching TRBD1. Looked up from germline, CDR1 is MNHNY and CDR2 is SVGAGI (reference sequence). This CDR3 contains 14 residues. V lost 4 bases to trimming and J lost 3 bases; unmatched junction nucleotides: 6. In nucleotides, the CDR3 is TGTGCCAGCAGTTTGAGACAGGGTCGCTACGAGCAGTACTTC. Its translation is CASSLRQGRYEQYF.

The V gene is TRBV7-6, the J gene TRBJ2-6; 8 bases match TRBD1. Trimming took 5 bases from V and 0 from J; bases not matched to a gene: 9. The CDR3 extends over 18 amino acids. In germline, CDR1 is SGHVS, CDR2 FNYEAQ. CDR3 in amino acids: CASSRGQGMGSGANVLTF. Here the CDR3 DNA reads TGTGCCAGCAGCCGTGGACAGGGAATGGGCTCTGGGGCCAACGTCCTGACTTTC.

V is TRBV5-1 and J is TRBJ2-7; 9 nucleotides match TRBD1. Germline CDR1 and CDR2: SGHRS and YFSETQ. Germline trimming cut 3 bases from V and 6 bases from J; bases unmatched to any gene: 13. CDR3 size: 16 residues. The CDR3 sequence: CASSYSPGQGSSEQYF. In DNA form, the CDR3 reads TGCGCCAGCAGCTACTCCCCGGGACAGGGTAGTAGCGAGCAGTACTTC.

DNA of the CDR3: TGTGCCACCAGCACGGGACAGCCACGCACAGATACGCAGTATTTT. This translates into CATSTGQPRTDTQYF. The V call is TRBV15, the J call TRBJ2-3; 7 nucleotides line up with TRBD1. This CDR3 contains 15 residues. J lost 1 base, V lost 4 bases, and 5 bases had no gene match. From germline, CDR1 is LNHNV and CDR2 YYDKDF (reference sequence). The full variable domain, its missing parts supplied by reference TRBV15 and TRBJ2-3, is DAMVIQNPRYQVTQFGKPVTLSCSQTLNHNVMYWYQQKSSQAPKLLFHYYDKDFNNEADTPDNFQSRRPNTSFCFLDIRSPGLGDTAMYLCATSTGQPRTDTQYFGPGTRLTVL.

The V gene is TRBV7-9, the J gene TRBJ1-4; 12 positions agree with TRBD1. CDR3 size: 15 residues. Germline CDR1 and CDR2: SEHNR and FQNEAQ (reference sequence). Trimming removed 1 base from V and 6 bases from J; junction bases left unmatched: 0. CDR3 DNA: TGTGCCAGCAGCTTAGGGGACAGGGGGCATGAAAAACTGTTTTTT. It encodes CASSLGDRGHEKLFF.

This chain connects TRBV2 to TRBJ1-2; 10 nucleotides match TRBD1. V shed 3 bases, J shed 8 bases, and the junction held 9 bases outside the gene matches. From germline, CDR1 is SNHLY and CDR2 FYNNEI. The length of the CDR3 is 15 residues. This CDR3 is CASSELGTGVGGYTF. The CDR3 DNA follows: TGTGCCAGCAGTGAGTTAGGGACAGGGGTCGGCGGCTACACCTTC.